This TCR beta chain was sequenced during a study of Ad26.COV2.S vaccination and SARS-CoV-2 variants (dated by TCRdb to the early 2020s). Study-level background: Donors in the vaccine arm were drawn from COV1001, a multicentre, randomized, double-blind, placebo-controlled phase I-IIa trial testing Ad26.COV2.S in healthy adults. Sequencing of the TCRbeta repertoire served to evaluate the specificity and breadth of SARS-CoV-2-reactive T cell receptors following Ad26.COV2.S vaccination. Investigators did not know the trial group allocation while performing experiments and assessing outcomes. Trial participants were randomized into five groups of five: low-dose or high-dose Ad26.COV2.S given once or twice, or placebo on both occasions. Ad26.COV2.S was administered intramuscularly at a dose of 5x10^10 or 1x10^11 viral particles, either as one shot or as two shots given 56 days apart. The TCR-sequenced set comprised around 30 samples: some 20 Ad26.COV2.S vaccine recipients, 5 placebo recipients and 8 SARS-CoV-2 convalescent individuals.

TCRbeta CDR3 regions were sequenced with the immunoSEQ Assay. After extraction, genomic DNA underwent amplification by bias-controlled multiplex PCR, followed by high-throughput sequencing. Per the source publication's procedure: Collapsing and filtering of sequences were performed to quantify the absolute abundance of each unique TCRbeta CDR3 region. T cell fraction was estimated by normalization of TCRbeta template counts to usable DNA, with usable DNA being measured through amplification of reference genes present in all nucleated cells. Repertoire TCRs were annotated as SARS-CoV-2-specific when V gene, CDR3 amino acid sequence and J gene were exactly matched to a known reactive TCR set. The reference SARS-CoV-2 TCR set was obtained from MIRA and was filtered for enrichment in COVID-19-positive ImmuneCODE repertoires, whereby public or cross-reactive TCRs were removed. Based on the MIRA antigens, annotated TCRs were further analysed at the level of specific ORF or position within ORF. Breadth was defined as the number of annotated unique rearrangements divided by the total number of unique productive rearrangements, and depth was defined as the summed frequency of the annotated unique rearrangements. TCR breadth was compared between groups using two-sided Wilcoxon rank-sum tests. TCRdb carries this immuneACCESS record with in-frame sequences only. Its versions omit some clonotypes, under half of them owing to an unresolved V gene in the studies checked, with the rest unexplained. The V and J calls and clone size were taken over from that table, and D and trimming were inferred from the DNA. The sample contains about 680,000 clones, 89% of them found a single time. The top ten constitute roughly 1.5% of the sample.

Regarding this clone: Its cognate antigen has yet to be identified. Qualities for individual bases were not recorded, and no much larger clone is one base off.

The full study reports these points: Comparing responses between vaccine doses or regimens was not something the study was powered to do. According to the authors, total T cell responses may have been underestimated by the TCR breadth and depth analyses. Substantial breadth of spike-specific CD8+ and CD4+ T cell responses was reported after vaccination. Higher spike-specific TCR breadth was observed in Ad26.COV2.S recipients than in placebo recipients (P = 0.0014). Vaccine and placebo recipients had similar non-spike TCR breadth, a finding consistent with the vaccine containing only spike.

Interpreted using the paper, the treatment or condition label stands for: roughly 19 received Ad26.COV2.S at low or high dose, single or two shots; about 5 received placebo; per-sample allocation not given. Repertoires of vaccine and placebo recipients were sequenced from samples taken on day 63 after the first injection. Cohort 1b enrolled some 25 adults aged 18-55 years at a single site in Boston, USA, between 29 July and 7 August 2020. Ad26.COV2.S consisted of a replication-incompetent adenovirus type 26 vector by which a prefusion-stabilized SARS-CoV-2 spike protein from the original Wuhan strain was expressed. The sequenced sample was peripheral blood, obtained in a trial of Ad26.COV2.S vaccine versus placebo. This sequence was found in a person aged 18 to 59 who received the Ad26.COV2.S COVID-19 vaccine or a placebo.

The nucleotide sequence is TGTGCCAGCAGCCGCGGGACCGGGGGGTTTGGCTACACCTTC. This sequence encodes CASSRGTGGFGYTF. This receptor chain uses TRBV11-2 and TRBJ1-2, and perhaps TRBD1 as D gene, on 5 matching bases. Relative to germline, V is 5 bases shorter and J is 7 bases shorter, with 17 bases between their ends. CDR1 and CDR2, per the germline V gene, are SGHAT and FQNNGV. The CDR3 runs 14 amino acids, cysteine and phenylalanine included. Kept here is only the CDR3 DNA, which spans 42 bases and is read in frame from base 1.